Sequencing of this TCR beta chain was carried out in a study of shared clonotypes between healthy human individuals. As for the study in general: Used for every donor were three CD4 naive, three CD4 memory, two CD8 naive and one CD8 memory plate. Findings and caveats of the study: Estimated richness was generally greater in naive than memory subsets.

As concerns this clone: Its specificity is not known.

CD45RO-negative CD8 cells positively selected for CCR7 made up the naive population, which excluded terminally differentiated effector memory CD45RA+ cells. Across several immunoSEQ plates, the genomic DNA of each subset was split evenly. The data were produced by immunoSEQ multiplex PCR, yet TCRdb's version contains in-frame clones alone and is incomplete. Here the sample spans 500,000 to 700,000 clones, approximately 95% being singletons. This CDR3 has 15 residues. CDR1 and CDR2 (germline): PRHDT, FYEKMQ (reference sequence). V was pared by 3 bases and J by 4 bases, with 13 bases between. This sequence was found in a woman in her thirties in good health. Sequenced input: naive CD8+ T cells sorted from blood. This sequence joins TRBV13 and TRBJ2-1; D is perhaps TRBD2 (5 bases). CDR3 loop: CASSLETTVYNEQFF. The DNA for the CDR3 is TGTGCCAGCAGCTTGGAGACTACGGTATACAATGAGCAGTTCTTC.